The clone carrying this TCR beta chain showed up just a few times. Its antigen is currently unknown. V lost 4 bases to trimming and J lost 0 bases; unmatched junction nucleotides: 2. This CDR3 contains 14 residues. Germline-derived CDR1 and CDR2 are WNHNN and SYGVQD (reference sequence). Profiling relied on immunoSEQ multiplex PCR, and the TCRdb table lists in-frame clones only, not all of them. This table holds about 30,000 clones, roughly three quarters found once. The data were taken from a study of STAT5B mutations in CD4+ large granular lymphocyte leukemia. Study-wide points: Top patient clones used TRBV06 genes more often: 8/27 versus 2/35 in controls.

This chain links TRBV10-1 with TRBJ1-1, with 7 bases fitting TRBD1. The sequence was obtained from a human donor in good health. Sequencing was done on a sample of CD4+ T cells from blood buffy coats. CDR3 sequence reads: CASSAQGMNTEAFF. CDR3 DNA sequence: TGCGCCAGCAGTGCACAGGGGATGAACACTGAAGCTTTCTTT.